What follows describes a single TCR beta chain. Its specificity is unknown. Unmatched junction bases numbered 10, after V lost 6 bases and J lost 5 bases. Germline CDR1 is MDHEN and CDR2 is SYDVKM. This CDR3 comprises 14 residues. Time point denoted: peripheral blood 6 weeks after treatment start. The data originate from a study of PD-L1 blockade in urothelial cancer. Turning to the study itself: The patients' atezolizumab therapy, 1,200 mg intravenously every 3 weeks, started at some point between 2014 and 2015. From 0 to 3 prior chemotherapy regimens had been given to the patients. Notes on the study in general: In blood sampled pretreatment, TCR clonality below the median predicted better survival.

Added to each PCR by spiking were synthetic TCR analog templates. Repertoires were generated with immunoSEQ multiplex PCR, while TCRdb's copy carries only in-frame clones and drops some. The repertoire holds more than 95,000 clones, roughly 89% seen once, with about 1.8% in the top ten. This TCR derives from a man aged 55 to 70 with urothelial cancer. This chain connects TRBV28 to TRBJ2-7; 7 nucleotides align to TRBD1. Sequenced here: PBMCs, sampled around atezolizumab (anti-PD-L1) treatment. CDR3 amino acids: CASRGYRGANEQYF. CDR3 nucleotides: TGTGCCAGCAGGGGATACAGGGGCGCCAACGAGCAGTACTTC. The variable domain in full, completed from reference TRBV28 and TRBJ2-7, reads DVKVTQSSRYLVKRTGEKVFLECVQDMDHENMFWYRQDPGLGLRLIYFSYDVKMKEKGDIPEGYSVSREKKERFSLILESASTNQTSMYLCASRGYRGANEQYFGPGTRLTVT.